This is a list of T cell receptor beta chains from one sample in a study of lymphopenia after photon versus proton radiotherapy. Data came from immunoSEQ multiplex PCR; TCRdb stores just in-frame clones and leaves some out. In the table there are about 40,000 clones, about 86% of which are singletons. Material: peripheral blood, obtained from a patient treated with proton-based radiotherapy. The receptors were gathered from a woman aged 70-85 years with pancreatic cancer. Some clones in this sample may be carry-over from other donors' samples. The CDR3 runs from the conserved cysteine through the conserved F or W. The order of the fields is D gene, CDR3 length, J gene, V gene, clone size, CDR3 DNA, CDR3 protein. The D gene is left open where the match is weak. A clone size is listed for some rows: how often the clone was seen (once, few, many), or a class if it is expanded.

. 14 TRBJ1-4 TRBV19 . TGTGCCAGTAGTATAAGTGCGCAAAATGAAAAACTGTTTTTT CASSISAQNEKLFF
. 16 TRBJ1-1 TRBV7-9 . TGTGCCAGCAGCTTACCTGGAGTCAAAAGGAACACTGAAGCTTTCTTT CASSLPGVKRNTEAFF
TRBD1 15 TRBJ1-5 TRBV6-1 . TGTGCCAGCATTTGGGACAGGGGCGCCAATCAGCCCCAGCATTTT CASIWDRGANQPQHF
. 16 TRBJ2-1 TRBV7-8 . TGTGCCAGCAGCACCACGGGACACGTAACAAGGAATGAGCAGTTCTTC CASSTTGHVTRNEQFF
. 12 TRBJ1-1 TRBV6-5 . TGTGCCACTAATCGGGGAGCCACTGAAGCTTTCTTT CATNRGATEAFF
. 12 TRBJ1-3 TRBV7-6 . TGTGCCAGCAGCTTAGGTGGAAACACCATATATTTT CASSLGGNTIYF
TRBD2 16 TRBJ2-1 TRBV4-1 once TGCGCCAGCAGCCAATGGACTAGCGGGAGGACCAATGAGCAGTTCTTC CASSQWTSGRTNEQFF
TRBD2 16 TRBJ2-3 TRBV28 . TGTGCCAGCAGTGGGGGAAGCGGGGCCCCCACAGATACGCAGTATTTT CASSGGSGAPTDTQYF
TRBD1 15 TRBJ1-1 TRBV6-5 . TGTGCCAGCAGTTCCAACGACAGGGGGAACACTGAAGCTTTCTTT CASSSNDRGNTEAFF
TRBD1 16 TRBJ1-2 TRBV4-3 . TGCGCCAGCAGCCAAGATTTAGGGACAGGGGGGGTGGTCTACACCTTC CASSQDLGTGGVVYTF
. 13 TRBJ2-5 TRBV6-1 . TGTGCCAGCAGCGGGGAAGTCTGGGAGACCCAGTACTTC CASSGEVWETQYF
. 13 TRBJ1-5 TRBV15 . TGTGCCACCAGCCCGGACGGAAATCAGCCCCAGCATTTT CATSPDGNQPQHF
TRBD1 15 TRBJ1-2 TRBV19 . TGTGCCAGTAGTACCCAACAGGGGATTAACTATGGCTACACCTTC CASSTQQGINYGYTF
. 15 TRBJ2-7 TRBV9 . TGTGCCAGCAGCGCCGGATCGGGGGCAACCTACGAGCAGTACTTC CASSAGSGATYEQYF
TRBD2 15 TRBJ2-3 TRBV27 . TGTGCCAGCAGTTTAACTAGCGGGAGCACAGATACGCAGTATTTT CASSLTSGSTDTQYF
. 19 TRBJ2-3 TRBV2 . TGTGCCAGCAGTGAAGTGGGGGCTGGCCTAGCGCAAAGGTCAGATACGCAGTATTTT CASSEVGAGLAQRSDTQYF
. 16 TRBJ2-7 TRBV5-1 . TGCGCCAGCAGCTTGGGATACAGCTCGTCCTCCTACGAGCAGTACTTC CASSLGYSSSSYEQYF
. 13 TRBJ1-2 TRBV7-9 once TGTGCCAGCAGCTTCTCTGGGACGGATGGCTACACCTTC CASSFSGTDGYTF
TRBD1 14 TRBJ1-6 TRBV7-9 . TGTGCCAGCAGGTCGGGACAGGGCGGTTCACCCCTCCACTTT CASRSGQGGSPLHF
. 15 TRBJ2-3 TRBV4-1 . TGCGCCAGCAGCCAAGTAGTACCTAGCACAGATACGCAGTATTTT CASSQVVPSTDTQYF
. 11 TRBJ1-2 TRBV19 . TGTGCCAGTAGTATAAGTGATGGCTACACCTTC CASSISDGYTF
TRBD1 15 TRBJ2-7 TRBV10-1 . TGCGCCAGCTTATTACGGGACAGGGGGCTCCGGGAGCAGTACTTC CASLLRDRGLREQYF
. 13 TRBJ2-7 TRBV5-4 . TGTGCCAGCAGCGTTGGACAGTCCTACGAGCAGTACTTC CASSVGQSYEQYF
TRBD1 15 TRBJ1-2 TRBV7-9 few TGTGCCAGCAGCCACGACAGGGATTTTAACTATGGCTACACCTTC CASSHDRDFNYGYTF
. 12 TRBJ1-2 TRBV28 . TGTGCCAGCAGTTTTTCGGACTATGGCTACACCTTC CASSFSDYGYTF
TRBD2 13 TRBJ2-5 TRBV10-3 once TGTGCCATCACTCCGGGACTAGAGGAGACCCAGTACTTC CAITPGLEETQYF
TRBD2 18 TRBJ2-3 TRBV5-8 few TGTGCCAGCAGCTTCTCCCCTGCTAGCGGGGGGAGCACAGATACGCAGTATTTT CASSFSPASGGSTDTQYF
TRBD1 14 TRBJ1-5 TRBV30 . TGTGCCTGGAGCCCTAGGACAGGGAATCAGCCCCAGCATTTT CAWSPRTGNQPQHF
. 13 TRBJ2-7 TRBV6-1 . TGTGCCAGCAGTGCCTGGAGCTCCTACGAGCAGTACTTC CASSAWSSYEQYF
. 13 TRBJ1-2 TRBV6-1 . TGTGCCAGCCGCCAGTTAAATAACTATGGCTACACCTTC CASRQLNNYGYTF
TRBD2 16 TRBJ2-1 TRBV10-3 . TGTGCCATCAGTGAGAAGCGGGAAGGGTCTCGCAATGAGCAGTTCTTC CAISEKREGSRNEQFF
TRBD1 17 TRBJ1-1 TRBV5-1 . TGCGCCAGCAGCTTGGCCGGGACAGGGGCCGTGAACACTGAAGCTTTCTTT CASSLAGTGAVNTEAFF
TRBD1 12 TRBJ1-1 TRBV5-5 . TGTGCCAGCAGTTCAGGGGGCGGTGAAGCTTTCTTT CASSSGGGEAFF
. 13 TRBJ2-3 TRBV27 . TGTGCCAGCGGGTCCTATTTTTCAGATACGCAGTATTTT CASGSYFSDTQYF
TRBD1 16 TRBJ2-2 TRBV11-1 . TGTGCCAGCAGCTCCTCCAGGGCAGGGGGCACTGGGGAGCTGTTTTTT CASSSSRAGGTGELFF
TRBD2 18 TRBJ2-1 TRBV14 . TGTGCCAGCAGCCAAGATATCGGAGTAGCGGGAGCCTTGGGTGAGCAGTTCTTC CASSQDIGVAGALGEQFF
TRBD1 18 TRBJ2-7 TRBV4-1 . TGCGCCAGCAGCCAAGCCTTTCTTCCGGGACAGGGGATTTACGAGCAGTACTTC CASSQAFLPGQGIYEQYF
TRBD2 15 TRBJ2-7 TRBV7-2 once TGTGCCAGCAGCTTAAACGGCGGGAGTGTTTACGAGCAGTACTTC CASSLNGGSVYEQYF
TRBD1 14 TRBJ1-3 TRBV5-1 . TGCGCCAGCAGCCTGAGGGGGCCTGGAAACACCATATATTTT CASSLRGPGNTIYF
. 18 TRBJ2-3 TRBV5-1 few TGCGCCAGCAGCCATGGGCTAGCGTCCTGGGGGTACACAGATACGCAGTATTTT CASSHGLASWGYTDTQYF
. 13 TRBJ2-7 TRBV4-3 . TGCGCCAGCAGCCTAGGTGAGGGCTACGAGCAGTACTTC CASSLGEGYEQYF
. 13 TRBJ1-2 TRBV6-6 . TGTGCCAGCAGTTACCTCTCCTCGAGCGGCTACACCTTC CASSYLSSSGYTF
TRBD1 14 TRBJ2-7 TRBV7-8 . TGTGCCAGCAGCTCTAGGACAGGGGTATACGAGCAGTACTTC CASSSRTGVYEQYF
. 14 TRBJ1-1 TRBV6-1 . TGTGCCAGCAGTGAAGTGACGGGGGGCACTGAAGCTTTCTTT CASSEVTGGTEAFF
TRBD1 15 TRBJ2-5 TRBV28 . TGTGCCAGCAGTTTAGGGACAGGCGGTCCGGGGACCCAGTACTTC CASSLGTGGPGTQYF
. 13 TRBJ2-5 TRBV14 . TGTGCCAGCAGCCGGGGTATGGGAGAGACCCAGTACTTC CASSRGMGETQYF
TRBD1 16 TRBJ2-3 TRBV6-4 . TGTGCCAGCAGTGACACCCCGGGACAGGGTGCAGATACGCAGTATTTT CASSDTPGQGADTQYF
. 13 TRBJ2-2 TRBV11-3 . TGTGCCAGCAGCCACCGGGACCCCGGGGAGCTGTTTTTT CASSHRDPGELFF
. 15 TRBJ2-3 TRBV30 . TGCGCCTGGAGTGACCGGCAGTCACTCACAGATACGCAGTATTTT CAWSDRQSLTDTQYF
TRBD1 14 TRBJ1-5 TRBV5-6 medium-sized TGTGCCAGCAGCGGGTGGCAGGGGGTGCAGCCCCAGCATTTT CASSGWQGVQPQHF
TRBD2 13 TRBJ2-5 TRBV6-5 . TGTGCCAGCCCCCTAGCGGGAGAAGAGACCCAGTACTTC CASPLAGEETQYF
TRBD1 15 TRBJ2-7 TRBV5-1 . TGCGCCAGCAGCTTGGCCGACGACAGGGGTTACGAGCAGTACTTC CASSLADDRGYEQYF
. 13 TRBJ1-1 TRBV2 . TGTGCCAGCAGTGAAGTCAGGAACACTGAAGCTTTCTTT CASSEVRNTEAFF
. 13 TRBJ1-1 TRBV2 . TGTGCCAGCAACCGGGACCCCGTCACTGAAGCTTTCTTT CASNRDPVTEAFF